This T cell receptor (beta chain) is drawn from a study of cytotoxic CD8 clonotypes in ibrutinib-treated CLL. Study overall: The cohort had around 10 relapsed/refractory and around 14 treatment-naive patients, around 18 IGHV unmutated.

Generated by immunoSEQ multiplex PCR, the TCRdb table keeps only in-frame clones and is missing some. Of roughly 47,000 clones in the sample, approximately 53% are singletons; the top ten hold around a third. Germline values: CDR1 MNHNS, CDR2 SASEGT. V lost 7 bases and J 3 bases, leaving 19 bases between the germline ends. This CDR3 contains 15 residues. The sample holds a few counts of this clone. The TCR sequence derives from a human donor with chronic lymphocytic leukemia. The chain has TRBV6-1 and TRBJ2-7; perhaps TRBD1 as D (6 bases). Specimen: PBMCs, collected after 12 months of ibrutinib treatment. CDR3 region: CASNNYRALGYEQYF. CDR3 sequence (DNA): TGTGCCAGCAATAACTACAGGGCTCTCGGCTACGAGCAGTACTTC.